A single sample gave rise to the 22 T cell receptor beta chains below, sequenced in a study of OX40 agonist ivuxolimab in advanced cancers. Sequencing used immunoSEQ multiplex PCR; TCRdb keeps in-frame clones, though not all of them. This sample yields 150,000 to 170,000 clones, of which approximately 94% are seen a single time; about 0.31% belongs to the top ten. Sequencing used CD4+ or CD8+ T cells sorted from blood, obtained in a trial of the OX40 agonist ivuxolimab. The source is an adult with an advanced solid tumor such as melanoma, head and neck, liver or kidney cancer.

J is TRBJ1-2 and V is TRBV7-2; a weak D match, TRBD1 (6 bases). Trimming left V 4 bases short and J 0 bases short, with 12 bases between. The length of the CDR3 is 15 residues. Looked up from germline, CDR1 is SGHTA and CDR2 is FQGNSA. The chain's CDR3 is CASSSTSGANYGYTF. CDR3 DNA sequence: TGTGCCAGCAGCTCGACCTCAGGGGCTAACTATGGCTACACCTTC. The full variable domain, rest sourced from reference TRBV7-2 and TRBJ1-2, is GAGVSQSPSNKVTEKGKDVELRCDPISGHTALYWYRQSLGQGLEFLIYFQGNSAPDKSGLPSDRFSAERTGGSVSTLTIQRTQQEDSAVYLCASSSTSGANYGYTFGSGTRLTVV.

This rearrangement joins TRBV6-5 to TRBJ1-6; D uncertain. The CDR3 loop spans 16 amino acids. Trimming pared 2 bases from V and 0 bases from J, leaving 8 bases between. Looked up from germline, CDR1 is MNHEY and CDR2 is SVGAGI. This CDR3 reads CASSYAPSSYNSPLHF. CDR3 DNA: TGTGCCAGCAGTTACGCTCCGAGCTCCTATAATTCACCCCTCCACTTT.

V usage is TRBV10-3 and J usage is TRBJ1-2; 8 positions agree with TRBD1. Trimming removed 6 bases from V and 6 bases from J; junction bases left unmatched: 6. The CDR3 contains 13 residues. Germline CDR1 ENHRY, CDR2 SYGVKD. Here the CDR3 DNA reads TGTGCCATCAGGGGGACAGGAAAGGATGGCTACACCTTC. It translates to CAIRGTGKDGYTF.

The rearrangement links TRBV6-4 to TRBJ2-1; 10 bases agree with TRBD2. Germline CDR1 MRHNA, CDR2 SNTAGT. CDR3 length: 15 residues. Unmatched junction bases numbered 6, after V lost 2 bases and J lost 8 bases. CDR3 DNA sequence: TGTGCCAGCAGTGACCTGGCTAGCGGGAGCCATGAGCAGTTCTTC. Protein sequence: CASSDLASGSHEQFF.

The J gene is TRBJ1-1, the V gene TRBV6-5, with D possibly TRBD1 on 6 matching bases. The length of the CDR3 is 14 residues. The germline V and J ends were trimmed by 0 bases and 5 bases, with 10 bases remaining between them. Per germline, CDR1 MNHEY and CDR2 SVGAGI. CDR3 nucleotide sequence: TGTGCCAGCAGTTACTCAAGCAGGGGAACTGAAGCTTTCTTT. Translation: CASSYSSRGTEAFF.

CDR3 nucleotide sequence: TGTGCCAGCAGCTTGGTAGGGAGCCCCTACAATGAGCAGTTCTTC. It translates to CASSLVGSPYNEQFF. The chain combines TRBV5-6 with TRBJ2-1; possibly TRBD2 for D (5 bases). CDR1 is SGHDT and CDR2 is YYEEEE in the germline V gene. Trimming stripped 0 bases from V and 2 bases from J, with 9 bases between. CDR3 length: 15 amino acids. The full variable domain, in which reference TRBV5-6 and TRBJ2-1 provide the parts outside the CDR3, is DAGVTQSPTHLIKTRGQQVTLRCSPKSGHDTVSWYQQALGQGPQFIFQYYEEEERQRGNFPDRFSGHQFPNYSSELNVNALLLGDSALYLCASSLVGSPYNEQFFGPGTRLTVL.

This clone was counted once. The CDR3 sequence: CASGGVGEQFF. DNA of the CDR3: TGTGCCAGCGGGGGGGTCGGTGAGCAGTTCTTC. The chain couples TRBV9 to TRBJ2-1, with TRBD2 identical over 7 bases. This CDR3 region has 11 residues. Germline V gene lookup returns CDR1 SGDLS and CDR2 YYNGEE. V lost 7 bases and J lost 9; bases outside the gene matches: 4.

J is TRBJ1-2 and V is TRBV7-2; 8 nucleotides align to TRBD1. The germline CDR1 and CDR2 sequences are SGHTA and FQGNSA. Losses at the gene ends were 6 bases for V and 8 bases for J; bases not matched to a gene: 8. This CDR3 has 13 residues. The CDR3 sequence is CASRSGQVGGYTF. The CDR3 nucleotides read TGTGCCAGCAGATCGGGACAGGTGGGCGGCTACACCTTC.

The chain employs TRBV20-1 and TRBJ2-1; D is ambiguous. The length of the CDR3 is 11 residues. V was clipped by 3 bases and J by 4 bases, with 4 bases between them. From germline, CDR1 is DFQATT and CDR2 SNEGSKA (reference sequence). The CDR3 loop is CSASTYNEQFF. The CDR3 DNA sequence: TGCAGTGCTAGTACTTACAATGAGCAGTTCTTC.

The CDR3 DNA reads TGCGCCAGCAGCTTGAGGGACACCGGGGAGCTGTTTTTT. Its translation: CASSLRDTGELFF. V is TRBV5-1 and J is TRBJ2-2; D is ambiguous. The CDR3 is 13 amino acids. Per germline, CDR1 SGHRS and CDR2 YFSETQ. Trimming removed 1 base at V and 3 bases at J, with 4 bases between.

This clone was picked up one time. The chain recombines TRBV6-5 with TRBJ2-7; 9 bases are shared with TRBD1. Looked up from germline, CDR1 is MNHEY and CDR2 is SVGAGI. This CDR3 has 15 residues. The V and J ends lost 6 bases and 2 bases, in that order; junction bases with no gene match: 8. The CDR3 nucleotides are TGTGCCAGCAGCTCACCACGGACAGGGGCCTACGAGCAGTACTTC. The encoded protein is CASSSPRTGAYEQYF.

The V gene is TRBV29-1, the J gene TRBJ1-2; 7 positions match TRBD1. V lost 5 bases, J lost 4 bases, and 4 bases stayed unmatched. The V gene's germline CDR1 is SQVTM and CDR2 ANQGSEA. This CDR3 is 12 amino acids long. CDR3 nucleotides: TGCAGCGTTCAAGGACAGGCCTATGGCTACACCTTC. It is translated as CSVQGQAYGYTF.

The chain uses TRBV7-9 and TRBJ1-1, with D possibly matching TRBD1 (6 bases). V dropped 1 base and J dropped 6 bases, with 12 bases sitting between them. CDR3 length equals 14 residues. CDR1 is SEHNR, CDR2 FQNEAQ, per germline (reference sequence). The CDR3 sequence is CASSLVWGGSEAFF. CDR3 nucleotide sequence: TGTGCCAGCAGCTTAGTGTGGGGGGGCTCTGAAGCTTTCTTT.

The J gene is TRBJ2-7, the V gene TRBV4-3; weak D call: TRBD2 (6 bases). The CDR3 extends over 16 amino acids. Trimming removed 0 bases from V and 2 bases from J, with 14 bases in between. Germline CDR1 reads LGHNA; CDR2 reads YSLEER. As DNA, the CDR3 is TGCGCCAGCAGCCAAGAATGGGTTTGGAGGGCCTACGAGCAGTACTTC. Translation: CASSQEWVWRAYEQYF.

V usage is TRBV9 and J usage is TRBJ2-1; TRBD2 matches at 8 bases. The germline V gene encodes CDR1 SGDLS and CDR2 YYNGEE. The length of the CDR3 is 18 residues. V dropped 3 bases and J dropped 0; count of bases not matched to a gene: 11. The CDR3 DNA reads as TGTGCCAGCAGCGCCGGGACTAGGACCTTGAGCTCCTACAATGAGCAGTTCTTC. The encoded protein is CASSAGTRTLSSYNEQFF.

The CDR3 nucleotides are TGTGCCAGCAGCCGCGACACAGGGGGTGATGGCTACACCTTC. It is translated as CASSRDTGGDGYTF. The gene calls are TRBV7-2 and TRBJ1-2; 8 nucleotides match TRBD1. The CDR3 runs to 14 residues. V trimming: 5 bases; J trimming: 6 bases; junction bases outside the gene matches: 8. Germline-derived CDR1 and CDR2 are SGHTA and FQGNSA.

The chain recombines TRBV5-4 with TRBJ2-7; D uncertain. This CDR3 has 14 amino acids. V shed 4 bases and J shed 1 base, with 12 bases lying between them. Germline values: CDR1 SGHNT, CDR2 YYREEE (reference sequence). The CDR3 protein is CASSDGTRSYEQYF. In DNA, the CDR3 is TGTGCCAGCAGCGACGGCACGAGGTCCTACGAGCAGTACTTC.

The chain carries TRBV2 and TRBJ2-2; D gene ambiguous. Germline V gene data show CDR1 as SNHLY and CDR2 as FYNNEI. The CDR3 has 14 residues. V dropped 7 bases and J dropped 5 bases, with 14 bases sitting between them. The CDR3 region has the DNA TGTGCCAGCAAACTGACATACTTGACCGGGGAGCTGTTTTTT. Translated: CASKLTYLTGELFF. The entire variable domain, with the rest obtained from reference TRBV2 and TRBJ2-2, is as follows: EPEVTQTPSHQVTQMGQEVILRCVPISNHLYFYWYRQILGQKVEFLVSFYNNEISEKSEIFDDQFSVERPDGSNFTLKIRSTKLEDSAMYFCASKLTYLTGELFFGEGSRLTVL.

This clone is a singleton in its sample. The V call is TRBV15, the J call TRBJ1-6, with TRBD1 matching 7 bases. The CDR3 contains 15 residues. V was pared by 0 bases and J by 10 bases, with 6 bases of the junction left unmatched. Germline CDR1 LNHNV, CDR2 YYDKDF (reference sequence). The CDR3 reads CATSRDRGVGSPLHF. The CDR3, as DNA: TGTGCCACCAGCAGAGACAGGGGGGTTGGATCACCCCTCCACTTT.

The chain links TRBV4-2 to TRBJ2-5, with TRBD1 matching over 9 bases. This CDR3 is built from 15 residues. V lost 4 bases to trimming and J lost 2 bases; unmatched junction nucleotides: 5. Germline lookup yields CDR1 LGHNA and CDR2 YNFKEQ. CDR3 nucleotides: TGTGCCAGCAGCCCCGGACAGGGGCGGCAAGAGACCCAGTACTTC. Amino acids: CASSPGQGRQETQYF.

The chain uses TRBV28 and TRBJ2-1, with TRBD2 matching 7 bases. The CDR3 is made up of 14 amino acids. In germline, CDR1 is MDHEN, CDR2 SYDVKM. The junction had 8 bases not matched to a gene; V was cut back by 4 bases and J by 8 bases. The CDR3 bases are TGTGCCAGCAGTTCCGGCGGGAGTGGCCATGAGCAGTTCTTC. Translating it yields CASSSGGSGHEQFF.

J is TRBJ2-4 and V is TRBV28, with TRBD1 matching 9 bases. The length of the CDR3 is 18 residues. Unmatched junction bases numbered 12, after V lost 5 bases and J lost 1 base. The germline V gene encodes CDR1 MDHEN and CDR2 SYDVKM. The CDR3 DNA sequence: TGTGCCAGCAGTCAAACCCCCGGGACAGGGTTGGCCAAAAACATTCAGTACTTC. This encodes CASSQTPGTGLAKNIQYF.